One sample yielded the 30 T cell receptor beta chains listed below, sequenced in a study of T cells after somatic rescue of genetic block. Clones were sequenced by immunoSEQ multiplex PCR, and TCRdb holds only the in-frame ones, with some missing. The sample has under 150,000 clones; about 89% are singletons. Sequenced input: peripheral blood mononuclear cells (PBMCs). Receptors originate from a woman between 18 and 30 years old.

J is TRBJ2-1 and V is TRBV29-1, with D perhaps matching TRBD2 (6 bases). Trimming stripped 7 bases from V and 9 bases from J, with 13 bases between. Looked up from germline, CDR1 is SQVTM and CDR2 is ANQGSEA. CDR3 length equals 11 residues. CDR3 nucleotide sequence: TGCAGCGCCCGGGAGCTAATTGAGCAGTTCTTC. Translated, it gives CSARELIEQFF.

CDR3 DNA: TGTGCCAGCAGCCAACTAGCGGGGCGCACCACAGATACGCAGTATTTT. This translates into CASSQLAGRTTDTQYF. The chain employs TRBV4-2 and TRBJ2-3; 9 positions match TRBD2. Germline V gene data show CDR1 as LGHNA and CDR2 as YNFKEQ. CDR3 length equals 16 residues. Trimming removed 2 bases from V and 2 bases from J; junction bases left unmatched: 5.

The chain uses TRBV10-3 and TRBJ2-7; 8 bases agree with TRBD1. Germline assignment: CDR1 ENHRY and CDR2 SYGVKD. The ends lost 9 bases at V and 5 bases at J; junction bases unmatched: 9. The CDR3 has 13 amino acids. CDR3 sequence reads: CAIFDRGGDEQYF. CDR3 sequence (DNA): TGTGCCATTTTCGACAGGGGCGGCGACGAGCAGTACTTC.

The CDR3 DNA sequence: TGTGCCAGCAGTCACAAGGGGGAATGGTACGAGCAGTACTTC. Encoded protein: CASSHKGEWYEQYF. The chain recombines TRBV6-5 with TRBJ2-7, with D perhaps matching TRBD1 (6 bases). The CDR3 sequence is 14 residues long. Germline lookup yields CDR1 MNHEY and CDR2 SVGAGI. V lost 5 bases and J 4 bases, leaving 15 bases between the germline ends.

J is TRBJ1-2 and V is TRBV29-1, with TRBD1 matching 8 bases. The CDR3 runs 15 residues. Germline-derived CDR1 and CDR2 are SQVTM and ANQGSEA. Losses at the gene ends were 6 bases for V and 0 bases for J; bases not matched to a gene: 9. The CDR3, as DNA: TGCAGCGTCGGAGCATCGACAGGGGCTAACTATGGCTACACCTTC. The encoded protein is CSVGASTGANYGYTF. The variable domain in full, with the rest retrieved from reference TRBV29-1 and TRBJ1-2, is SAVISQKPSRDICQRGTSLTIQCQVDSQVTMMFWYRQQPGQSLTLIATANQGSEATYESGFVIDKFPISRPNLTFSTLTVSNMSPEDSSIYLCSVGASTGANYGYTFGSGTRLTVV.

The chain is built from TRBV5-1 and TRBJ1-1; D is unclear. The CDR3 consists of 15 residues. Trimming left V 2 bases short and J 0 bases short, with 11 bases between. CDR1 SGHRS and CDR2 YFSETQ come from the germline V gene. This CDR3 reads CASSFDGQMNTEAFF. The CDR3, as DNA: TGCGCCAGCAGCTTCGACGGTCAAATGAACACTGAAGCTTTCTTT.

This clone has just one count. J is TRBJ1-2 and V is TRBV10-3; no definite D call. Germline V CDR1 and CDR2: ENHRY, SYGVKD. V dropped 10 bases and J dropped 2 bases, with 14 bases sitting between them. This CDR3 contains 13 residues. The CDR3 nucleotides read TGTGCCAGTCAGGAAGGGTCCAACTATGGCTACACCTTC. Translation: CASQEGSNYGYTF.

This chain joins TRBV4-1 and TRBJ1-4, with D tentatively TRBD1 (5 bases). Germline V gene lookup returns CDR1 MGHRA and CDR2 YSYEKL. CDR3 length equals 13 residues. Deletions cut 6 bases from V and 7 bases from J, with 12 bases between. CDR3 coding DNA: TGCGCCAGCAGGACAGAACAAGGTGAAAAACTGTTTTTT. This encodes CASRTEQGEKLFF.

This clone appeared a single time. The V call is TRBV11-1, the J call TRBJ1-6; 7 nucleotides align to TRBD1. The CDR3 is 17 amino acids. Germline CDR1 SGHAT, CDR2 FQDESV (reference sequence). The trim removed 2 bases at V and 5 bases at J, leaving 9 bases unmatched. DNA for the CDR3: TGTGCCAGCAGCTTACAAATAGCGGGACAGAATAATTCACCCCTCCACTTT. Residues: CASSLQIAGQNNSPLHF.

The rearrangement links TRBV5-8 to TRBJ2-5, with a weak D call TRBD1 (6 bases). CDR1 SGHTS and CDR2 YDEGEE come from the germline V gene. V was clipped by 5 bases and J by 2 bases, with 10 bases between them. CDR3 size: 13 residues. The CDR3 DNA is TGTGCCAGCAGTTCACAGGGACAAGAGACCCAGTACTTC. It specifies CASSSQGQETQYF.

In nucleotides, the CDR3 is TGTGCCAGCAGTTTAGCCCAAAACCAAGAGACCCAGTACTTC. This codes for CASSLAQNQETQYF. V gene TRBV27 combines with J gene TRBJ2-5; D unclear. The V gene lost 2 bases and the J gene lost 0 bases, with 7 bases spanning the gap. The CDR3 has 14 residues. Germline V gene lookup returns CDR1 MNHEY and CDR2 SMNVEV (reference sequence).

This chain links TRBV4-1 with TRBJ2-7; D may be TRBD1 or TRBD2 (6 bases each). V shed 2 bases and J shed 5 bases, with 19 bases lying between them. This CDR3 is built from 16 residues. CDR1 is MGHRA and CDR2 is YSYEKL in the germline V gene. In DNA, the CDR3 is TGCGCCAGCAGCCAACCAATCGGGGGCAAGCCTAACGAGCAGTACTTC. Translating it yields CASSQPIGGKPNEQYF.

This clone was detected only once. The gene calls are TRBV19 and TRBJ1-1; D ambiguous. The germline V gene encodes CDR1 LNHDA and CDR2 SQIVND (reference sequence). The CDR3 spans 13 residues. Trimming removed 4 bases at V and 1 base at J, with 7 bases between. This chain's CDR3 is CASSTSSNTEAFF. The CDR3 DNA is TGTGCCAGTAGTACCTCCTCGAACACTGAAGCTTTCTTT.

This rearrangement joins TRBV6-5 to TRBJ1-1; D possibly corresponds to TRBD1 (6 bases). CDR3 length equals 13 residues. The V gene lost 8 bases and the J gene lost 5 bases, with 15 bases spanning the gap. Germline values: CDR1 MNHEY, CDR2 SVGAGI. The CDR3 loop reads CASREGGRTEAFF. CDR3 in DNA: TGTGCCAGCCGAGAAGGGGGGAGAACTGAAGCTTTCTTT.

The chain has TRBV30 and TRBJ1-1; no clear D gene. V was clipped by 0 bases and J by 4 bases, with 12 bases between them. Per the germline V gene, CDR1 is GTSNPN and CDR2 is SVGIG (reference sequence). This CDR3 has 14 residues. The CDR3 loop reads CAWSVSRRGTEAFF. CDR3 DNA sequence: TGTGCCTGGAGTGTGTCCAGGAGAGGCACTGAAGCTTTCTTT.

This rearrangement joins TRBV5-1 to TRBJ2-1, with TRBD2 matching 7 bases. The CDR3 length is 13 residues. CDR1 and CDR2 from the germline V gene are SGHRS and YFSETQ. V gave up 0 bases and J gave up 9 bases; unmatched junction bases: 3. CDR3 in amino acids: CASSLGLAPEQFF. The CDR3 coding sequence is TGCGCCAGCAGCTTGGGACTAGCTCCTGAGCAGTTCTTC.

V gene TRBV7-8 combines with J gene TRBJ2-2, with unresolved D. In germline, CDR1 is SGHVS, CDR2 FQNEAQ. There are 13 residues in the CDR3. Trimming took 4 bases from V and 7 from J, leaving 10 bases between them. The chain's CDR3 is CASSSLTGGELFF. The CDR3 DNA reads as TGTGCCAGCAGCTCCCTCACGGGCGGGGAGCTGTTTTTT.

The chain joins TRBV29-1 to TRBJ1-3; tentatively, D is TRBD1 (5 bases). Germline CDR1 SQVTM, CDR2 ANQGSEA. This CDR3 has 14 residues. The V end lost 2 bases, the J end lost 3 bases, and 11 bases lay between the germline ends. DNA for the CDR3: TGCAGCGTTGAACTCCAGGGTGGTGGAAACACCATATATTTT. It yields the protein CSVELQGGGNTIYF.

The J gene is TRBJ1-5, the V gene TRBV2; D is unclear. This CDR3 is built from 14 residues. V lost 2 bases and J lost 6, with 11 bases in between. Germline loops: CDR1 SNHLY, CDR2 FYNNEI. The CDR3 bases are TGTGCCAGCAGTGAATCACCAGGAATTCAGCCCCAGCATTTT. Translating it yields CASSESPGIQPQHF. Full variable domain (missing parts from reference TRBV2 and TRBJ1-5): EPEVTQTPSHQVTQMGQEVILRCVPISNHLYFYWYRQILGQKVEFLVSFYNNEISEKSEIFDDQFSVERPDGSNFTLKIRSTKLEDSAMYFCASSESPGIQPQHFGDGTRLSIL.

This chain uses TRBV5-4 with TRBJ2-7, with 8 bases lining up with TRBD1. This CDR3 spans 16 amino acids. Germline CDR1 and CDR2: SGHNT and YYREEE (reference sequence). V shed 4 bases, J shed 4 bases, and the junction held 13 bases outside the gene matches. This CDR3 reads CASSASPGQVMYEQYF. The DNA for the CDR3 is TGTGCCAGCAGCGCCTCCCCGGGACAGGTTATGTACGAGCAGTACTTC.

The J gene is TRBJ2-1, the V gene TRBV9; 12 bases are a match to TRBD2. Germline CDR1 is SGDLS and CDR2 is YYNGEE. The CDR3 is 15 residues long. Trimming took 1 base from V and 7 from J; bases not matched to a gene: 3. This CDR3 is CASSVLAGGFNEQFF. The CDR3 coding sequence is TGTGCCAGCAGCGTACTAGCGGGGGGGTTTAATGAGCAGTTCTTC.

The chain recombines TRBV13 with TRBJ2-1; no definite D call. Trimming shortened V by 1 base and J by 4 bases, and 8 bases separated the two germline ends. The CDR3 is made up of 14 amino acids. CDR1 is PRHDT and CDR2 is FYEKMQ in the germline V gene (reference sequence). DNA for the CDR3: TGTGCCAGCAGCTTAGCACCCCCATACAATGAGCAGTTCTTC. This translates into CASSLAPPYNEQFF. Full variable domain (rest looked up from reference TRBV13 and TRBJ2-1): AAGVIQSPRHLIKEKRETATLKCYPIPRHDTVYWYQQGPGQDPQFLISFYEKMQSDKGSIPDRFSAQQFSDYHSELNMSSLELGDSALYFCASSLAPPYNEQFFGPGTRLTVL.

The CDR3 protein is CASSLSLGTLGMNTEAFF. For the CDR3, the DNA is TGTGCCAGCAGCTTATCGTTGGGGACATTGGGCATGAACACTGAAGCTTTCTTT. The chain couples TRBV7-3 to TRBJ1-1; D may be TRBD1 (6 bases). Germline CDR1 SGHTA, CDR2 FQGTGA. The CDR3 runs to 18 residues. The germline V and J ends were trimmed by 2 bases and 0 bases, with 19 bases remaining between them.

This chain's CDR3 is CASSLERGSPYGYTF. The CDR3 DNA is TGTGCCAGCAGCTTGGAGAGGGGATCTCCCTATGGCTACACCTTC. The rearrangement links TRBV5-6 to TRBJ1-2, with TRBD1 as a possible D gene (5 bases). V shed 0 bases and J shed 4 bases, with 13 bases lying between them. The CDR3 runs to 15 residues. The germline V gene encodes CDR1 SGHDT and CDR2 YYEEEE.

CDR3 nucleotide sequence: TGTGCCAGCAGTTTTACTACAGGGGCGTCAGGGGAGCAGTTCTTC. Its translation is CASSFTTGASGEQFF. The chain couples TRBV6-4 to TRBJ2-1; 7 positions agree with TRBD1. The CDR3 spans 15 residues. The V and J ends lost 5 bases and 10 bases, in that order; junction bases with no gene match: 14. CDR1 and CDR2 (germline): MRHNA, SNTAGT.

This rearrangement joins TRBV30 to TRBJ1-2, with D unresolved. This CDR3 has 11 residues. Germline lookup yields CDR1 GTSNPN and CDR2 SVGIG (reference sequence). Trimming took 3 bases from V and 4 from J, leaving 6 bases between them. CDR3 sequence reads: CAWSRSYGYTF. The CDR3 DNA follows: TGTGCCTGGAGCCGTAGCTATGGCTACACCTTC.

The rearrangement joins TRBV5-1 to TRBJ2-2; 11 bases align to TRBD2. Germline V gene sequence: CDR1 SGHRS, CDR2 YFSETQ. The CDR3 is 16 amino acids. The ends lost 4 bases at V and 1 base at J; junction bases unmatched: 3. The CDR3 DNA is TGCGCCAGCAGCCTTGGACTAGCGGGGAACACCGGGGAGCTGTTTTTT. It specifies CASSLGLAGNTGELFF.

The chain couples TRBV10-3 to TRBJ1-3, with 9 bases aligning to TRBD1. CDR3 length equals 14 residues. V dropped 11 bases and J dropped 4; count of bases not matched to a gene: 9. CDR1 is ENHRY, CDR2 SYGVKD, per germline. CDR3 nucleotides: TGTGCCGGCGGGGGACAGGGAGCAGGAAACACCATATATTTT. Its protein is CAGGGQGAGNTIYF.

The CDR3 loop is CASSLAGQGQPQHF. In DNA form, the CDR3 reads TGTGCCAGCAGCTTAGCGGGACAGGGACAGCCCCAGCATTTT. The chain employs TRBV7-2 and TRBJ1-5, with 9 bases fitting TRBD1. Per the germline V gene, CDR1 is SGHTA and CDR2 is FQGNSA. The CDR3 length is 14 residues. V was clipped by 0 bases and J by 7 bases; unmatched bases: 1. Supplemented by reference TRBV7-2 and TRBJ1-5, the full variable domain reads GAGVSQSPSNKVTEKGKDVELRCDPISGHTALYWYRQSLGQGLEFLIYFQGNSAPDKSGLPSDRFSAERTGGSVSTLTIQRTQQEDSAVYLCASSLAGQGQPQHFGDGTRLSIL.

This chain joins TRBV19 and TRBJ1-1; a possible D gene is TRBD1 (6 bases). Trimming left V 3 bases short and J 6 bases short, with 14 bases between. Looked up from germline, CDR1 is LNHDA and CDR2 is SQIVND (reference sequence). The CDR3 sequence is 14 residues long. CDR3 in amino acids: CASSIQGSFSEAFF. The CDR3 DNA follows: TGTGCCAGTAGTATTCAGGGGAGCTTCTCTGAAGCTTTCTTT. Together with reference TRBV19 and TRBJ1-1, the CDR3 gives the full variable domain: DGGITQSPKYLFRKEGQNVTLSCEQNLNHDAMYWYRQDPGQGLRLIYYSQIVNDFQKGDIAEGYSVSREKKESFPLTVTSAQKNPTAFYLCASSIQGSFSEAFFGQGTRLTVV.